These 31 T cell receptor beta chains were sequenced from one sample in a study of cytomegalovirus exposure and HLA in healthy donors. 60 Vbeta and 13 Jbeta primers were used in PCR. The assay was immunoSEQ multiplex PCR, and TCRdb's table has in-frame clones only and misses some. The sample consists of approximately 300,000 clones, around four fifths of them appearing once. Sequencing was performed on PBMCs. These TCRs come from a woman aged 40 to 50 in good health and CMV-seropositive.

The V call is TRBV18, the J call TRBJ1-1; the match to TRBD1 covers 7 bases. The CDR3 length is 15 residues. CDR1 is KGHSH and CDR2 is LQKENI in the germline V gene. The junction had 2 bases not matched to a gene; V was cut back by 0 bases and J by 1 base. CDR3: CASSPPTGTNTEAFF. For the CDR3, the DNA is TGTGCCAGCTCACCACCGACAGGGACGAACACTGAAGCTTTCTTT.

V gene TRBV11-3 combines with J gene TRBJ2-2; tentatively, D is TRBD2 (7 bases). The germline CDR1 and CDR2 sequences are SGHNT and YENEEA. V was clipped by 3 bases and J by 4 bases, with 12 bases between them. CDR3 length equals 15 residues. The chain's CDR3 is CASSFLRGGTGELFF. CDR3 nucleotides: TGTGCCAGCAGCTTCCTTAGGGGGGGCACCGGGGAGCTGTTTTTT. The full variable domain, its missing parts supplied by reference TRBV11-3 and TRBJ2-2, is EAGVVQSPRYKIIEKKQPVAFWCNPISGHNTLYWYLQNLGQGPELLIRYENEEAVDDSQLPKDRFSAERLKGVDSTLKIQPAELGDSAVYLCASSFLRGGTGELFFGEGSRLTVL.

In regard to this clone: At one end, the junction sequence differs from germline, possibly due to a read error. This rearrangement joins TRBV28 to TRBJ1-1; tentatively, D is TRBD1 (5 bases). Germline V gives CDR1 MDHEN, CDR2 SYDVKM. CDR3 length: 13 amino acids. The CDR3 here is CASSYPGITGAFF. Here the CDR3 DNA reads TGTGCCAGCAGTTATCCAGGGATCACTGGAGCTTTCTTT.

This chain joins TRBV27 and TRBJ2-7, with a possible D match to TRBD2 (6 bases). Germline V gene lookup returns CDR1 MNHEY and CDR2 SMNVEV (reference sequence). V shed 0 bases and J shed 3 bases, with 12 bases lying between them. The CDR3 totals 15 residues. CDR3 bases: TGTGCCAGCAGTTTATCTTCGGGGAGGAACTACGAGCAGTACTTC. It yields the protein CASSLSSGRNYEQYF.

The chain employs TRBV2 and TRBJ2-5, with 8 nucleotides matching TRBD2. This CDR3 has 18 amino acids. V gave up 4 bases and J gave up 5 bases; unmatched junction bases: 18. From germline, CDR1 is SNHLY and CDR2 FYNNEI. CDR3 DNA: TGTGCCAGCAGTGTTTCGAGCGGGGGAGCCCGAAACTGGGAGACCCAGTACTTC. Translated, it gives CASSVSSGGARNWETQYF.

The gene calls are TRBV5-1 and TRBJ2-5; TRBD2 matches 9 bases. With V trimmed by 4 bases and J by 5 bases, 9 bases remained unmatched. Germline loops: CDR1 SGHRS, CDR2 YFSETQ. This CDR3 has 15 residues. For the CDR3, the DNA is TGCGCCAGCAGCACCCCTAGCGGGGCAAGTGAGACCCAGTACTTC. Protein sequence: CASSTPSGASETQYF.

The V gene is TRBV28, the J gene TRBJ1-2, with D possibly TRBD1 on 6 matching bases. V was pared by 4 bases and J by 2 bases, with 8 bases between. The CDR3 loop spans 13 amino acids. Germline V lookup: CDR1 MDHEN, CDR2 SYDVKM. This CDR3 reads CASSSQGNYGYTF. CDR3 sequence (DNA): TGTGCCAGCAGTTCCCAGGGGAACTATGGCTACACCTTC.

The chain uses TRBV7-2 and TRBJ2-7, with D perhaps matching TRBD1 (6 bases). The CDR3 is 19 residues long. V was cut by 5 bases and J by 0 bases, with 26 bases left in between. The germline gives CDR1 SGHTA, CDR2 FQGNSA. The CDR3: CASSDPPGHPGPTSYEQYF. The CDR3 DNA reads TGTGCCAGCAGCGACCCCCCGGGACATCCAGGGCCAACCTCCTACGAGCAGTACTTC.

This rearrangement joins TRBV27 to TRBJ2-7; tentative D call: TRBD2 (6 bases). Germline assignment: CDR1 MNHEY and CDR2 SMNVEV (reference sequence). The CDR3 runs 13 residues. Between the trimmed V and J ends, which lost 6 bases and 0 bases, there was a span of 9 bases. CDR3 DNA sequence: TGTGCCAGCAGCTCGGGAGTCTCCTACGAGCAGTACTTC. Translating it yields CASSSGVSYEQYF.

This clone was seen just once. The gene calls are TRBV19 and TRBJ2-1; TRBD2 matches at 9 bases. The CDR3 sequence is 15 residues long. Germline V gives CDR1 LNHDA, CDR2 SQIVND (reference sequence). V lost 3 bases and J lost 4; bases outside the gene matches: 4. CDR3 coding DNA: TGTGCCAGTAGTATCAGCGCGGGAGGGTACAATGAGCAGTTCTTC. Its protein product is CASSISAGGYNEQFF.

Only one count was recorded for this clone. The V call is TRBV7-8, the J call TRBJ1-1; 10 nucleotides match TRBD1. Germline lookup yields CDR1 SGHVS and CDR2 FQNEAQ. Trimming at V came to 4 bases and at J to 4 bases, leaving 9 bases not matched to a gene. The CDR3 covers 16 residues. The CDR3 DNA sequence: TGTGCCAGCAGCTCCGGACAGGGGGGTGGTGGCACTGAAGCTTTCTTT. Translation gives CASSSGQGGGGTEAFF. The complete variable domain, with remaining parts taken from reference TRBV7-8 and TRBJ1-1, reads GAGVSQSPRYKVAKRGQDVALRCDPISGHVSLFWYQQALGQGPEFLTYFQNEAQLDKSGLPSDRFFAERPEGSVSTLKIQRTQQEDSAVYLCASSSGQGGGGTEAFFGQGTRLTVV.

The chain recombines TRBV29-1 with TRBJ1-1, with unresolved D. Trimming left V 1 base short and J 8 bases short, with 11 bases between. Germline assignment: CDR1 SQVTM and CDR2 ANQGSEA. CDR3 size: 12 residues. The CDR3 spells CSVEGDTLEAFF. DNA for the CDR3: TGCAGCGTTGAAGGTGACACCTTAGAAGCTTTCTTT.

This clone was seen just once. The chain uses TRBV27 and TRBJ1-1, with D unresolved. With 4 bases removed from V and 5 bases from J, the gap between germline ends came to 14 bases. CDR3 length: 14 residues. Germline V gene sequence: CDR1 MNHEY, CDR2 SMNVEV (reference sequence). The CDR3 DNA follows: TGTGCCAGCAGTTCACCGGGATTGGGAACTGAAGCTTTCTTT. Its protein is CASSSPGLGTEAFF.

Written as DNA, the CDR3 is TGTGCCTGGGGACGGGGAGGGCACCGAACCGGGGAGCTGTTTTTT. It encodes CAWGRGGHRTGELFF. The chain combines TRBV30 with TRBJ2-2; the match to TRBD2 covers 7 bases. Germline V gene data show CDR1 as GTSNPN and CDR2 as SVGIG (reference sequence). The CDR3 is made up of 15 amino acids. The junction had 11 bases not matched to a gene; V was cut back by 5 bases and J by 5 bases.

J is TRBJ2-1 and V is TRBV4-3; maybe TRBD2 (7 bases). The V and J ends lost 0 bases and 5 bases respectively, with 17 bases between them. Germline V gene data show CDR1 as LGHNA and CDR2 as YSLEER. There are 17 residues in the CDR3. Written as DNA, the CDR3 is TGCGCCAGCAGCCAAGATATCGGACTAGGGGGAGACAATGAGCAGTTCTTC. Its translation: CASSQDIGLGGDNEQFF.

This clone appeared a few times. The chain couples TRBV9 to TRBJ2-3, with D perhaps matching TRBD2 (5 bases). The CDR3 extends over 15 amino acids. With 0 bases removed from V and 2 bases from J, the gap between germline ends came to 10 bases. CDR1 is SGDLS and CDR2 is YYNGEE in the germline V gene. This chain's CDR3 is CASSVAGRATDTQYF. The DNA for the CDR3 is TGTGCCAGCAGCGTAGCCGGGCGGGCCACAGATACGCAGTATTTT.

Written as DNA, the CDR3 is TGTGCCAGCAGCTTAGGAGCGGAGAACTACAATGAGCAGTTCTTC. As protein: CASSLGAENYNEQFF. V and J are TRBV7-9 and TRBJ2-1, with D possibly being TRBD2 (5 bases). Between the trimmed V and J ends, which lost 1 base and 3 bases, there was a span of 10 bases. Germline-derived CDR1 and CDR2 are SEHNR and FQNEAQ (reference sequence). This CDR3 region has 15 residues.

The CDR3 nucleotides read TGTGCCTGGAGTGCTTCAGGGAACACTGAAGCTTTCTTT. This encodes CAWSASGNTEAFF. The chain recombines TRBV30 with TRBJ1-1; D not certain. The CDR3 totals 13 residues. Germline V gene data show CDR1 as GTSNPN and CDR2 as SVGIG (reference sequence). V dropped 1 base and J dropped 1 base, with 7 bases sitting between them.

The rearrangement uses TRBV19 and TRBJ2-1; 9 nucleotides align to TRBD2. V lost 7 bases and J lost 6; bases outside the gene matches: 10. The germline V gene encodes CDR1 LNHDA and CDR2 SQIVND (reference sequence). This CDR3 is built from 15 residues. CDR3 nucleotide sequence: TGTGCCAGTAATGCTGCGAGCGGGAGGAGCAATGAGCAGTTCTTC. It yields the protein CASNAASGRSNEQFF. The whole variable domain, remainder taken from reference TRBV19 and TRBJ2-1, is DGGITQSPKYLFRKEGQNVTLSCEQNLNHDAMYWYRQDPGQGLRLIYYSQIVNDFQKGDIAEGYSVSREKKESFPLTVTSAQKNPTAFYLCASNAASGRSNEQFFGPGTRLTVL.

V gene TRBV28 combines with J gene TRBJ2-7, with 7 bases fitting TRBD1. After removal of 5 bases from V and 2 bases from J, the junction contained 9 bases not matched to a gene. This CDR3 is built from 15 residues. The germline V gene has CDR1 MDHEN and CDR2 SYDVKM. The CDR3 DNA sequence: TGTGCCAGCAGTCCCCCGACAGGGAGAACCTACGAGCAGTACTTC. It translates to CASSPPTGRTYEQYF.

CDR3 loop: CASSLRQSYTEAFF. The CDR3 region has the DNA TGTGCCAGCAGTTTGAGACAGTCCTACACTGAAGCTTTCTTT. The J gene is TRBJ1-1, the V gene TRBV28, with D possibly matching TRBD1 (5 bases). The length of the CDR3 is 14 residues. From germline, CDR1 is MDHEN and CDR2 SYDVKM. V was trimmed by 3 bases and J by 3 bases, leaving 11 bases between them.

The CDR3 region is CASSQEIAASYNEQFF. The CDR3 DNA is TGCGCCAGCAGCCAAGAGATAGCGGCTTCCTACAATGAGCAGTTCTTC. The chain recombines TRBV4-3 with TRBJ2-1; TRBD2 is a possible D gene (6 bases). The ends were cut back, 0 bases at V and 1 base at J, with 10 bases in the middle. Per the germline V gene, CDR1 is LGHNA and CDR2 is YSLEER. The CDR3 totals 16 residues.

V and J are TRBV5-8 and TRBJ2-7, with D unresolved. V was cut by 4 bases and J by 1 base, with 3 bases left in between. Per the germline V gene, CDR1 is SGHTS and CDR2 is YDEGEE. This CDR3 region has 11 residues. CDR3: CASSQSYEQYF. The CDR3 DNA sequence: TGTGCCAGCAGCCAATCCTACGAGCAGTACTTC.

In this sample, this clone turned up a few times. The chain has TRBV4-3 and TRBJ2-4; D might be TRBD2 (6 bases). Germline CDR1 is LGHNA and CDR2 is YSLEER. The CDR3 runs 17 residues. V gave up 0 bases and J gave up 0 bases, with 12 bases separating them. CDR3 DNA: TGCGCCAGCAGCCAAGATTATAGCGGAGTAGCCAAAAACATTCAGTACTTC. It codes for CASSQDYSGVAKNIQYF.

The chain couples TRBV19 to TRBJ1-2, with a weak D call TRBD1 (5 bases). Trimming shortened V by 3 bases and J by 2 bases, and 10 bases separated the two germline ends. The CDR3 sequence is 14 residues long. Germline values: CDR1 LNHDA, CDR2 SQIVND (reference sequence). CDR3 loop: CASSMAGGNYGYTF. In DNA, the CDR3 is TGTGCCAGTAGTATGGCTGGGGGGAACTATGGCTACACCTTC.

This sequence joins TRBV11-3 and TRBJ2-1; D is unresolved. The length of the CDR3 is 16 residues. Germline V gene sequence: CDR1 SGHNT, CDR2 YENEEA. Trimming removed 4 bases at V and 0 bases at J, with 13 bases between. In nucleotides, the CDR3 is TGTGCCAGCAGCTGGAGCGTAAGGCACTCCTACAATGAGCAGTTCTTC. Encoded protein: CASSWSVRHSYNEQFF.

The chain is built from TRBV4-2 and TRBJ1-5, with D perhaps TRBD1 (5 bases). Trimming cost V 2 bases and J 10 bases, with 15 bases left between them. CDR1 is LGHNA and CDR2 is YNFKEQ in the germline V gene. This CDR3 contains 14 residues. The CDR3 bases are TGTGCCAGCAGCCAATCCAGGGCCCTTTCACCCCAGCATTTT. Protein product: CASSQSRALSPQHF.

The CDR3 spells CASSQYLAGGPGGEQFF. CDR3 nucleotides: TGTGCCAGCAGCCAATATCTCGCGGGAGGGCCGGGGGGTGAGCAGTTCTTC. The rearrangement links TRBV14 to TRBJ2-1, with 9 bases matching TRBD2. CDR3 length equals 17 residues. With 2 bases clipped from V and 9 bases from J, the junction kept 14 bases outside the gene matches. The germline CDR1 and CDR2 sequences are SGHDN and FVKESK.

The chain carries TRBV28 and TRBJ1-2; a weak D match, TRBD1 (5 bases). The germline V gene has CDR1 MDHEN and CDR2 SYDVKM. The CDR3 spans 13 residues. V gave up 2 bases and J gave up 8 bases, with 12 bases separating them. The DNA of the CDR3 is TGTGCCAGCAGTTTACTCGGGGGAAAGGGCTACACCTTC. This translates into CASSLLGGKGYTF.

The V gene is TRBV7-2, the J gene TRBJ2-1; 9 bases map to TRBD2. Trimming at V came to 2 bases and at J to 7 bases, leaving 12 bases not matched to a gene. This CDR3 is 17 amino acids long. Looked up from germline, CDR1 is SGHTA and CDR2 is FQGNSA. In DNA form, the CDR3 reads TGTGCCAGCAGCTTAATTCGTTCGGGACTAGCTGTAAATGAGCAGTTCTTC. Its protein is CASSLIRSGLAVNEQFF.

The J gene is TRBJ2-3, the V gene TRBV28; TRBD2 aligns across 9 bases. The V gene's germline CDR1 is MDHEN and CDR2 SYDVKM. With V trimmed by 8 bases and J by 4 bases, 10 bases remained unmatched. This CDR3 region has 15 residues. The CDR3, as DNA: TGTGCCAGCGCGGGCGGGGCGGGAGGGCCAGATACGCAGTATTTT. Protein product: CASAGGAGGPDTQYF.